This T cell receptor beta chain was recovered during a study of vaccination effects on CD4 cells after COVID-19. Study at large: Under 2.5 million PBMC were placed in each well, which was supplemented with approximately 9.2 IU/ml IL-2 and 8.5 to 10 ug/ml peptides. Points from the study as a whole: Only 1 of 255 vaccine-induced clones from healthy vaccinees cross-reacted with common cold coronaviruses.

This CDR3 is built from 14 residues. Trimming took 3 bases from V and 6 from J, leaving 11 bases between them. Germline V gene data show CDR1 as MNHEY and CDR2 as SMNVEV (reference sequence). About this clone itself: Its antigen remains unknown.

Subsequent to 10 days of culture, CD4+ T cells were isolated. Clones were read by immunoSEQ multiplex PCR, and TCRdb kept only the in-frame ones, dropping some. Of about 35,000 clones listed, 65% to 70% are singletons. Sequenced material: CD4+ T cells from PBMCs cultured without peptide, taken before COVID-19 vaccination. The TCR was taken from a human donor who received a COVID-19 vaccine. The V gene is TRBV27, the J gene TRBJ1-4; no clear D gene. The CDR3 DNA sequence: TGTGCCAGCAGTTTGGGCAGGTTTGATGAAAAACTGTTTTTT. This gives the protein CASSLGRFDEKLFF.